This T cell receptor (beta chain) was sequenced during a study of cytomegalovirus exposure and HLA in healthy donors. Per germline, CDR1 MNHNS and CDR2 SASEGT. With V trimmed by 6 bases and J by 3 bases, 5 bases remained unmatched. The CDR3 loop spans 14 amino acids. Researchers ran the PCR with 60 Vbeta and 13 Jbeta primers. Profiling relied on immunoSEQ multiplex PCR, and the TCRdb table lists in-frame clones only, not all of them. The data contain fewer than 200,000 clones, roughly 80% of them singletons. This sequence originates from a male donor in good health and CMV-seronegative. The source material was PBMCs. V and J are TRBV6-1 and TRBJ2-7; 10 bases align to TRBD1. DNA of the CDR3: TGTGCCAGCAGGGGGACAGGGGCCCTCTACGAGCAGTACTTC. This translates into CASRGTGALYEQYF.